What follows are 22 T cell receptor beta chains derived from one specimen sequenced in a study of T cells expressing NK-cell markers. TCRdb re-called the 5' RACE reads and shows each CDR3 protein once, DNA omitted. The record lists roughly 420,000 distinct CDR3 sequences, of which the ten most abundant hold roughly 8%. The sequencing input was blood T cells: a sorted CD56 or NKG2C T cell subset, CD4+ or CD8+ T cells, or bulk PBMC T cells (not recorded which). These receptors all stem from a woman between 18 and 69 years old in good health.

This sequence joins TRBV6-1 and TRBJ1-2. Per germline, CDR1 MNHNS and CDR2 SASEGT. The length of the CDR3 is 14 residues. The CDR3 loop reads CASSPSASSYGYTF.

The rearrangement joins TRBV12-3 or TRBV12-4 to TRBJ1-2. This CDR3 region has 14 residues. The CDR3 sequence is CASSPDGSPYGYTF.

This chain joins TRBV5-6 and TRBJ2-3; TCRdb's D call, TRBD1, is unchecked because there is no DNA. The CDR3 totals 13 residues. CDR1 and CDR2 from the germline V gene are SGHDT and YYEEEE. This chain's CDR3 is CASQQGSWDTQYF.

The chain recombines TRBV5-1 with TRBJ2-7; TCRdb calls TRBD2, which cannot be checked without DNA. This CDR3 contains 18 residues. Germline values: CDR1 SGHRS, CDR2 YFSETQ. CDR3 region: CASSLNAGRAWSPYEQYF.

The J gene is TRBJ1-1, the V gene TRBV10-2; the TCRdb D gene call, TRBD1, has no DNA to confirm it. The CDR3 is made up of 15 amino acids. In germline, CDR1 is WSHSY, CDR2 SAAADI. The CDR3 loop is CASSSRRLPYTEAFF.

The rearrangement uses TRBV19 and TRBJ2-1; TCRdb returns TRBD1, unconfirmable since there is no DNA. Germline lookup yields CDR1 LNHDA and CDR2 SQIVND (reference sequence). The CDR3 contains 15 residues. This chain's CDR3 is CASGRGRLIVDEQFF.

CDR3: CASSLASGGGSTDTQYF. This chain uses TRBV7-2 with TRBJ2-3; TCRdb names TRBD2, which stays unverified in the absence of DNA. The CDR3 is 17 amino acids. Germline V CDR1 and CDR2: SGHTA, FQGNSA.

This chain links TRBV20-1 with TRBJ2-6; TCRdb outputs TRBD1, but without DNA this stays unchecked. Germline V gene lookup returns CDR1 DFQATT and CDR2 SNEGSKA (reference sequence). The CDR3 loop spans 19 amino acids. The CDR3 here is CSARVWGQTRFSGANVLTF.

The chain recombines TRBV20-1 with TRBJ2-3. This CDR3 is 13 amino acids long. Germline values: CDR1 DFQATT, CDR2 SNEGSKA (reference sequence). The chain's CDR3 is CSASPAPLDTQYF.

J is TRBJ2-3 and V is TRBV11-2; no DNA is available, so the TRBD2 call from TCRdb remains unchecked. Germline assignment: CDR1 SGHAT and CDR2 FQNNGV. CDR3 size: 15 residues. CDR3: CASSLGLALTDTQYF.

The CDR3 region is CASSQTPRGTYEQYF. This sequence joins TRBV4-2 and TRBJ2-7. Germline assignment: CDR1 LGHNA and CDR2 YNFKEQ. The CDR3 sequence is 15 residues long.

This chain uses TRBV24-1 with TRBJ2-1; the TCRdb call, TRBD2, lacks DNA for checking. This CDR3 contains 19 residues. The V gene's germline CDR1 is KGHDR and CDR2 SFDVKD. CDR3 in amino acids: CATEGTSGLNGPTYNEQFF.

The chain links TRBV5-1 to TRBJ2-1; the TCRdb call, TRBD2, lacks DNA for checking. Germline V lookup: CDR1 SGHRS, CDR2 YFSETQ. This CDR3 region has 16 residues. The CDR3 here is CASNEGGVRDYNEQFF.

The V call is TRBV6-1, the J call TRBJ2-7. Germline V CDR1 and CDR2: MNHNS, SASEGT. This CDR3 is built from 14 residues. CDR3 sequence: CASSSTSLAYEQYF.

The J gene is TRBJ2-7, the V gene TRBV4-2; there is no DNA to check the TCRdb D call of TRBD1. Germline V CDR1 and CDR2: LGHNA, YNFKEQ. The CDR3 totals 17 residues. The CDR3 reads CASSQERADLGIYEQYF.

The CDR3 loop reads CASRLGTFTDTQYF. V is TRBV6-1 and J is TRBJ2-3; as DNA is missing, the TRBD1 call by TCRdb cannot be tested. Germline CDR1 and CDR2: MNHNS and SASEGT. The CDR3 sequence is 14 residues long.

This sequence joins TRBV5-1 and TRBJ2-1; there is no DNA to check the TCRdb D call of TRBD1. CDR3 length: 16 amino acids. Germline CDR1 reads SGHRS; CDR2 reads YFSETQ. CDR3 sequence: CASSPAAGPSGNEQFF.

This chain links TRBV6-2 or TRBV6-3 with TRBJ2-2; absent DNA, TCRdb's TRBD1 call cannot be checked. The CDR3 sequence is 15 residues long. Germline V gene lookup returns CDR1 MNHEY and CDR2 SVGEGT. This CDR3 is CASSPGQGLIGELFF.

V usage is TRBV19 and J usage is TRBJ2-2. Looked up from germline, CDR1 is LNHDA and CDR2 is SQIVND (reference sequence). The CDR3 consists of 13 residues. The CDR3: CASSLFLDGELFF.

The CDR3 sequence: CASSASPSTDTQYF. The gene calls are TRBV9 and TRBJ2-3. The CDR3 sequence is 14 residues long. Germline V gene lookup returns CDR1 SGDLS and CDR2 YYNGEE. The full variable domain, completed using reference TRBV9 and TRBJ2-3, is DSGVTQTPKHLITATGQRVTLRCSPRSGDLSVYWYQQSLDQGLQFLIQYYNGEERAKGNILERFSAQQFPDLHSELNLSSLELGDSALYFCASSASPSTDTQYFGPGTRLTVL.

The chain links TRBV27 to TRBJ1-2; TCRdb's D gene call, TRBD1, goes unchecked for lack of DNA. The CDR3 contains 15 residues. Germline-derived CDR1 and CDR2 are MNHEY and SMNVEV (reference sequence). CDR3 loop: CASSHRQGKIYGYTF.

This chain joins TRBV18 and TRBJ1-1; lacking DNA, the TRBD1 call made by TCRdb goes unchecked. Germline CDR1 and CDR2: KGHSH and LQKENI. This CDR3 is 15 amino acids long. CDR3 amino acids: CASSPTDSMNTEAFF.